This T cell receptor (beta chain) emerged from a study of beta chain features in type 1 diabetes. Study at large: Cell yields, age and gender were similar between patients and healthy donors. Examination spanned 100 million to 130 million sorted cells from all samples. Findings and limits, study-wide: There was no resolution here of whether HLA type influences TCRB rearrangement. Across all four CD4+ subsets, people with type 1 diabetes showed modestly shorter TCRB CDR3s.

Germline values: CDR1 MRHNA, CDR2 SNTAGT. The CDR3 loop spans 14 amino acids. Trimming shortened V by 3 bases and J by 4 bases, and 10 bases separated the two germline ends. The whole isolated RNA underwent reverse transcription, so sequencing captured expressed TCRB transcripts. Clones were read by immunoSEQ multiplex PCR, and TCRdb kept only the in-frame ones, dropping some. The top ten clones hold roughly 0.028% of a sample with more than 250,000 clones, approximately 20% of them seen once. This clone was seen a few times. Its antigen is still unknown. Using CD45RO/CCR7/CD25/CD127/CD95/CD27, CD4+ naive, central memory, regulatory and stem cell-like memory cells were sorted.

The sequenced sample consisted of naive CD4+ T cells from blood. The chain carries TRBV6-4 and TRBJ2-1; D perhaps matches TRBD1 (5 bases). The receptor was derived from a woman between 40 and 50 years old with type 1 diabetes. The CDR3 sequence: CASSEQAKYNEQFF. DNA of the CDR3: TGTGCCAGCAGTGAACAGGCTAAGTACAATGAGCAGTTCTTC.